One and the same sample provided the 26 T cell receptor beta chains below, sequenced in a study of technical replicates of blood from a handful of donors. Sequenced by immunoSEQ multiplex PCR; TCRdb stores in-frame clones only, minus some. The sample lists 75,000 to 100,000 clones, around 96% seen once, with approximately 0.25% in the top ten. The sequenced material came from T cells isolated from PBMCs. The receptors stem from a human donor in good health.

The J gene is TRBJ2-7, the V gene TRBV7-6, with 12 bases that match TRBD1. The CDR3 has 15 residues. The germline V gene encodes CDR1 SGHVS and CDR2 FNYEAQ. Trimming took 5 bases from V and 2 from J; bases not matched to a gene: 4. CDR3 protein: CASSPGTGGAYEQYF. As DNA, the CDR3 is TGTGCCAGCAGCCCAGGGACAGGGGGCGCCTACGAGCAGTACTTC.

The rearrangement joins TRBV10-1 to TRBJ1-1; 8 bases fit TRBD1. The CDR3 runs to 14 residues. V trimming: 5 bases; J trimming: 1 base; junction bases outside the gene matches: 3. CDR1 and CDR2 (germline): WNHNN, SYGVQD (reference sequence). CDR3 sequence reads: CASSPGTGNTEAFF. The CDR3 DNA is TGCGCCAGCAGTCCCGGGACAGGGAACACTGAAGCTTTCTTT.

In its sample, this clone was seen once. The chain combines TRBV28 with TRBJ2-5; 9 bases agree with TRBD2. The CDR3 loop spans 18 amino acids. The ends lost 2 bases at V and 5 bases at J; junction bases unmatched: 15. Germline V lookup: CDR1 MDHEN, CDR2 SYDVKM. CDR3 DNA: TGTGCCAGCAGTTTAGGGTCTAGCGGGAACCCCCGGGGGGAGACCCAGTACTTC. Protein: CASSLGSSGNPRGETQYF.

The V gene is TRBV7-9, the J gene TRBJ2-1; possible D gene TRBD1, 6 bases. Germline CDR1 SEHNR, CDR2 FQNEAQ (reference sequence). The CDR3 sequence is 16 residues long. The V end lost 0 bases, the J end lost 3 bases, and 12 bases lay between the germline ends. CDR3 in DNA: TGTGCCAGCAGCTTAGCCCGTGGGGGCCGCTACAATGAGCAGTTCTTC. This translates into CASSLARGGRYNEQFF.

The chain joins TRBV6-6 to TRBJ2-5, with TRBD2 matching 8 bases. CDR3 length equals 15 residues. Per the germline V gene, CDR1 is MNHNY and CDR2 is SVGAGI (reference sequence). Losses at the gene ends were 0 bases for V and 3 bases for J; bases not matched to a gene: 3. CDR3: CASSYSPAGEETQYF. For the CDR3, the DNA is TGTGCCAGCAGTTACTCGCCAGCGGGGGAAGAGACCCAGTACTTC.

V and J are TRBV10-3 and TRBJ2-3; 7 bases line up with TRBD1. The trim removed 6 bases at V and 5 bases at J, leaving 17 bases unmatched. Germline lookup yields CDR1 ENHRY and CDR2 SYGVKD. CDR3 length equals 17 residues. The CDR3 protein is CAISVGDRVGVGDTQYF. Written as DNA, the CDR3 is TGTGCCATCAGCGTAGGAGACAGGGTTGGTGTCGGAGATACGCAGTATTTT.

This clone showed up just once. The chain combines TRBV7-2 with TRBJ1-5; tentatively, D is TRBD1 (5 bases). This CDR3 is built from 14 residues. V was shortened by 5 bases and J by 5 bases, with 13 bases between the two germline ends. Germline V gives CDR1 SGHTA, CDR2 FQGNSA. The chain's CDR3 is CASSPDSTYQPQHF. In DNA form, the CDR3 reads TGTGCCAGCAGCCCCGACAGTACCTATCAGCCCCAGCATTTT.

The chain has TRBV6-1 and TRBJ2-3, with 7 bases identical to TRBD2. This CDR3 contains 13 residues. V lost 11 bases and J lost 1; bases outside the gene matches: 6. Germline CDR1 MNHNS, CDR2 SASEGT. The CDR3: CAGSGRRTDTQYF. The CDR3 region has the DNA TGTGCCGGTAGCGGGCGGCGCACAGATACGCAGTATTTT.

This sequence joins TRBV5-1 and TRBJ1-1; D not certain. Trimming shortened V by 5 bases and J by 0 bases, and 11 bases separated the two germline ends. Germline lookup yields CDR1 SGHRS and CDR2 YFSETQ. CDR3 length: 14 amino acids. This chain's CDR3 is CASSVAVMNTEAFF. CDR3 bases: TGCGCCAGCAGTGTCGCGGTAATGAACACTGAAGCTTTCTTT.

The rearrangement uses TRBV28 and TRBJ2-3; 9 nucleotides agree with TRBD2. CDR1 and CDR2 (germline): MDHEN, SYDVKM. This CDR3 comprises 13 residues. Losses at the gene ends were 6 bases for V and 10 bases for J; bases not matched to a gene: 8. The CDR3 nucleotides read TGTGCCAGCAGCCGCTTAGCGGGAGAGGCGCAGTATTTT. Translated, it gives CASSRLAGEAQYF.

The DNA for the CDR3 is TGTGCCAGCAGCCCCGGCAGGGGGCTAGCGTTGGAGCCCCAGCATTTT. Its translation: CASSPGRGLALEPQHF. The rearrangement joins TRBV9 to TRBJ1-5; 8 bases are shared with TRBD1. Per germline, CDR1 SGDLS and CDR2 YYNGEE. The CDR3 totals 16 residues. V shed 4 bases and J 8 bases; nucleotides not matched to a gene: 14.

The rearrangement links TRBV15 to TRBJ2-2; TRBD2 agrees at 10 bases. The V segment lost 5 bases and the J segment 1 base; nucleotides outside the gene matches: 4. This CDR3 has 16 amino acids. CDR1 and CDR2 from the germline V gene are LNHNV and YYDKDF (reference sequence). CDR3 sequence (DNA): TGTGCCACCAGCGGGGGACTAGCGCAGAACACCGGGGAGCTGTTTTTT. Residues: CATSGGLAQNTGELFF. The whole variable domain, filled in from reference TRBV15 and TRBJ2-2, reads DAMVIQNPRYQVTQFGKPVTLSCSQTLNHNVMYWYQQKSSQAPKLLFHYYDKDFNNEADTPDNFQSRRPNTSFCFLDIRSPGLGDTAMYLCATSGGLAQNTGELFFGEGSRLTVL.

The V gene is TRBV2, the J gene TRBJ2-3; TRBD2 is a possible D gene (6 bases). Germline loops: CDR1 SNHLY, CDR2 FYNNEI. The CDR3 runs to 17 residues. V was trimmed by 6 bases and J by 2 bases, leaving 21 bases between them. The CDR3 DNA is TGTGCCAGCAGGGCTGACCTGGGACTTTTAAACACAGATACGCAGTATTTT. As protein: CASRADLGLLNTDTQYF.

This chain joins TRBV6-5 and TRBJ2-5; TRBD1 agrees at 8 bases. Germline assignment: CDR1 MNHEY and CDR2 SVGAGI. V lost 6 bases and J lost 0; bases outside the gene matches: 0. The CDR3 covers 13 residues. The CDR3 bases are TGTGCCAGCAGGGGACAGGACCAAGAGACCCAGTACTTC. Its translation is CASRGQDQETQYF.

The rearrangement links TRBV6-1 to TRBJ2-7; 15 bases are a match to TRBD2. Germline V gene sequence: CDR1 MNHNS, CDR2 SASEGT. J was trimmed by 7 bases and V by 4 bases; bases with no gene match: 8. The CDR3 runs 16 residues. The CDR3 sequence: CASSAPGLAGGREQYF. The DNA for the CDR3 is TGTGCCAGCAGTGCACCGGGACTAGCGGGAGGAAGGGAGCAGTACTTC.

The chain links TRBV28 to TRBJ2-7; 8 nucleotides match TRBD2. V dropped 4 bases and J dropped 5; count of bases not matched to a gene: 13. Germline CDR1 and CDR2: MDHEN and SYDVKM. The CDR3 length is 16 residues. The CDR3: CASSSPGTRQADEQYF. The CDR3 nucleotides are TGTGCCAGCAGTTCCCCCGGGACTAGACAGGCCGACGAGCAGTACTTC.

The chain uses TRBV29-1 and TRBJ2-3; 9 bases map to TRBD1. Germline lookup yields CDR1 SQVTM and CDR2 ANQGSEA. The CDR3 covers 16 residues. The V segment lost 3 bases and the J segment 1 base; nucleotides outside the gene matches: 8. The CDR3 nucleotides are TGCAGCGTTGATCCAGACAGGGGGGGCGGCACAGATACGCAGTATTTT. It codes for CSVDPDRGGGTDTQYF.

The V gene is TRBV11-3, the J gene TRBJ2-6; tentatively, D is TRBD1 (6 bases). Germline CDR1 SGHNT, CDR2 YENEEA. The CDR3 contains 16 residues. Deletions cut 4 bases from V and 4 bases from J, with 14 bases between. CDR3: CASSSTYRVGANVLTF. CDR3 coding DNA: TGTGCCAGCAGCTCAACCTACAGGGTCGGGGCCAACGTCCTGACTTTC. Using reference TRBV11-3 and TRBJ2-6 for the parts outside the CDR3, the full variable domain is EAGVVQSPRYKIIEKKQPVAFWCNPISGHNTLYWYLQNLGQGPELLIRYENEEAVDDSQLPKDRFSAERLKGVDSTLKIQPAELGDSAVYLCASSSTYRVGANVLTFGAGSRLTVL.

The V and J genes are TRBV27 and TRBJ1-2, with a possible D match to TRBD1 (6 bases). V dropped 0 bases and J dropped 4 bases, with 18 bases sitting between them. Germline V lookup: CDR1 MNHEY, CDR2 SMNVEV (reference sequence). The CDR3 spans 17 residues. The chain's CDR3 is CASSLSGGLPAGYGYTF. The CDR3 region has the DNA TGTGCCAGCAGTTTATCGGGGGGGCTACCCGCAGGCTATGGCTACACCTTC.

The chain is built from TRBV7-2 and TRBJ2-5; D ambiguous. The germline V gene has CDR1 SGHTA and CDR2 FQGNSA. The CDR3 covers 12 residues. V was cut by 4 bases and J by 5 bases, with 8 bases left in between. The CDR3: CASSYARETQYF. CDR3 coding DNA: TGTGCCAGCAGCTACGCGAGGGAGACCCAGTACTTC. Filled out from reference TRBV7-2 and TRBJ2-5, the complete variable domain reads GAGVSQSPSNKVTEKGKDVELRCDPISGHTALYWYRQSLGQGLEFLIYFQGNSAPDKSGLPSDRFSAERTGGSVSTLTIQRTQQEDSAVYLCASSYARETQYFGPGTRLLVL.

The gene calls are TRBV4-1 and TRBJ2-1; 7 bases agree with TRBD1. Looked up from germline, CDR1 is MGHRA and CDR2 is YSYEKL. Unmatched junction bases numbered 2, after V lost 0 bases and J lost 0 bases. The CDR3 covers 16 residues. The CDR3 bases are TGCGCCAGCAGCCAAGAGGGGACAGTCTCCTACAATGAGCAGTTCTTC. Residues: CASSQEGTVSYNEQFF.

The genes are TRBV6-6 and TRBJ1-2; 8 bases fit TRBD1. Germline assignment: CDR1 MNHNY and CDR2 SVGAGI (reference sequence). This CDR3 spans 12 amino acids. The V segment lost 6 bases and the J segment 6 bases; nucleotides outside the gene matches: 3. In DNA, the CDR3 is TGTGCCAGCAGCTCAGGGGGCAATGGCTACACCTTC. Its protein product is CASSSGGNGYTF.

DNA of the CDR3: TGTGCCTGGAGTTTTAACAGGGATGAAAAACTGTTTTTT. This codes for CAWSFNRDEKLFF. The chain is built from TRBV30 and TRBJ1-4; possibly TRBD1 for D (6 bases). Germline CDR1 GTSNPN, CDR2 SVGIG (reference sequence). The CDR3 consists of 13 residues. Trimming removed 2 bases at V and 6 bases at J, with 10 bases between.

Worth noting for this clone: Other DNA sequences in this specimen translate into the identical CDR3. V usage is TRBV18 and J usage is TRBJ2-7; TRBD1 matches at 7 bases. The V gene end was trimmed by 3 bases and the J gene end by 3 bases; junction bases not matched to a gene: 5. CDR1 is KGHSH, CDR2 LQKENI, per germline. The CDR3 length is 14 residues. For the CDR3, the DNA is TGTGCCAGCTCACCCCGGGACAGAAGCTACGAGCAGTACTTC. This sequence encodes CASSPRDRSYEQYF.

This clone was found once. The CDR3 sequence is CASSFGQGGWDTEAFF. In nucleotides, the CDR3 is TGCGCCAGCAGCTTCGGACAGGGTGGTTGGGACACTGAAGCTTTCTTT. The V and J genes are TRBV5-1 and TRBJ1-1; 8 bases are shared with TRBD1. This CDR3 is 16 amino acids long. In germline, CDR1 is SGHRS, CDR2 YFSETQ. V gave up 2 bases and J gave up 3 bases; unmatched junction bases: 9.

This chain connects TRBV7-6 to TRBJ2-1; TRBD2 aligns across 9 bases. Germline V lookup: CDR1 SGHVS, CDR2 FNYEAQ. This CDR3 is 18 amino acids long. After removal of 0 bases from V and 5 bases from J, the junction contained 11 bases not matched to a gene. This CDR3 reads CASSLAQDSGGLNNEQFF. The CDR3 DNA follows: TGTGCCAGCAGCTTAGCGCAGGATAGCGGGGGACTTAACAATGAGCAGTTCTTC.